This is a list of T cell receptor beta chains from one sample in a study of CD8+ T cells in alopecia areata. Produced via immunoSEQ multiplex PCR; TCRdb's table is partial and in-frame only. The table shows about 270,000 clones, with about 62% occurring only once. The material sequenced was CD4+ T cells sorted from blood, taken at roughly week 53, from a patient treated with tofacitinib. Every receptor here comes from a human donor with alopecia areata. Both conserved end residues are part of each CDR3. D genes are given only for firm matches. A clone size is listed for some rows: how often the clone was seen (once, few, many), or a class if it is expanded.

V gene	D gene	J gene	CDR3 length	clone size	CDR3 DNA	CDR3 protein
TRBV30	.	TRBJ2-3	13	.	TGTGCCTGTGACCCCCGGGGGCTAGATACGCAGTATTTT	CACDPRGLDTQYF
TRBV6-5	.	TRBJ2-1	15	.	TGTGCCAGCAGTTACTCGACTAGCTCCTACAATGAGCAGTTCTTC	CASSYSTSSYNEQFF
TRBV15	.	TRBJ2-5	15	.	TGTGCCACCAGCAGAGGTCTGGAGAATCAAGAGACCCAGTACTTC	CATSRGLENQETQYF
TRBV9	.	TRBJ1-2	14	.	TGTGCCAGCAGCGGGACGGGGTCAGGATATGGCTACACCTTC	CASSGTGSGYGYTF
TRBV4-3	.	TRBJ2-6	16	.	TGCGCCAGCAGCCCGCCCATGGTCTCAGGGGCCAACGTCCTGACTTTC	CASSPPMVSGANVLTF
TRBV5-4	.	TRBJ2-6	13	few	TGTGCCAGCAGCTTCTCTGGGGCCAACGTCCTGACTTTC	CASSFSGANVLTF
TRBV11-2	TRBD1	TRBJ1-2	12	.	TGTGCCAGCAGCGACAGGGCTCGTGGCTACACCTTC	CASSDRARGYTF
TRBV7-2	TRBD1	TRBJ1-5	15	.	TGTGCCAGCAGCGATGGGACAGATAGCAATCAGCCCCAGCATTTT	CASSDGTDSNQPQHF
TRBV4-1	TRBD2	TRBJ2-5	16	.	TGCGCCAGCAGCCAAGCTGGAGCGGGGGGGGAGGAGACCCAGTACTTC	CASSQAGAGGEETQYF
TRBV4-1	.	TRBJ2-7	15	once	TGCGCCAGCAGAACCTATGGTAGCGGTGACTACGAGCAGTACTTC	CASRTYGSGDYEQYF
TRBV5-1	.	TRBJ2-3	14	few	TGCGCCAGCAGCTTGAAGGGTAGCACAGATACGCAGTATTTT	CASSLKGSTDTQYF
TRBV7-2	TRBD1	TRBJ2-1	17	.	TGTGCCAGCAGGGAGGGGACGGGGCGCGACAGGGGCAATGAGCAGTTCTTC	CASREGTGRDRGNEQFF
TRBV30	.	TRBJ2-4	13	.	TGTGCCTGGAGTACAGGGATCGGAAACATTCAGTACTTC	CAWSTGIGNIQYF
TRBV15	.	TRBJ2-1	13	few	TGTGCCACCAGCCCGCGACTAGACCCTTCCGCGTTCTTC	CATSPRLDPSAFF
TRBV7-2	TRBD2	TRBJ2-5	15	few	TGTGCCAGCAGCCCCGGGGGGGGAAGGTTAAAGACCCAGTACTTC	CASSPGGGRLKTQYF
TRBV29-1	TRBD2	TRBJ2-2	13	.	TGCAGCTACGGGAGGCAGGACACCGGGGAGCTGTTTTTT	CSYGRQDTGELFF
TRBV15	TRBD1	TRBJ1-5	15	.	TGTGCCACCAGCAGCCAAACAGGGGTCAATCAGCCCCAGCATTTT	CATSSQTGVNQPQHF
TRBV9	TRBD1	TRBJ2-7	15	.	TGTGCCAGCAGCGTAGGGACAGGGGGTTCCTACGAGCAGTACTTC	CASSVGTGGSYEQYF
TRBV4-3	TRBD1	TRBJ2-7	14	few	TGCGCCAGCAGCCGCCGACAGGGCTCCTACGAGCAGTACTTC	CASSRRQGSYEQYF
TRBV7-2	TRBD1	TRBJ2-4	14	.	TGTGCCAGCAGCATTCGGACAGGGGGAAACATTCAGTACTTC	CASSIRTGGNIQYF
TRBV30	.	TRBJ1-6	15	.	TGTGCCTGGAGTGTACGGGGGCGTCGTAATTCACCCCTCCACTTT	CAWSVRGRRNSPLHF
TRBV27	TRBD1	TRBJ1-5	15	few	TGTGCCAGCAGTCGAAGCCAGGGGGCTGGGCAGCCCCAGCATTTT	CASSRSQGAGQPQHF
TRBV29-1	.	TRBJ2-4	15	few	TGCAGCGTCCGTGATCGGGGATTTACCAAAAACATTCAGTACTTC	CSVRDRGFTKNIQYF
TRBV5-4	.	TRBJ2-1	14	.	TGTGCCAGCAGCTTGGCTCGGGGCGGCGATGAGCAGTTCTTC	CASSLARGGDEQFF
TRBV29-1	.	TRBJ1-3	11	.	TGCAGCGTAGACGCTGGAAACACCATATATTTT	CSVDAGNTIYF
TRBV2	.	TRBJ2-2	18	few	TGTGCCAGCAGTGAATTCGGGATGGGCAGAGGGAACACCGGGGAGCTGTTTTTT	CASSEFGMGRGNTGELFF
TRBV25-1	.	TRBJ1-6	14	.	TGTGCCAGCAGTGAGGAGAGGGTTGGCTCACCCCTCCACTTT	CASSEERVGSPLHF
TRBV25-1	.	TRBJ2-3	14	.	TGTGCCAGCAGTGAAGTGGGTCCTACAGATACGCAGTATTTT	CASSEVGPTDTQYF
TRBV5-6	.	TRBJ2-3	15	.	TGTGCCAGCAGCGGACTCCAGAACGCCCCAGATACGCAGTATTTT	CASSGLQNAPDTQYF
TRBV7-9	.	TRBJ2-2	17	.	TGTGCCAGCAGCTTAGTTGGCCGGGACGGTGTCACCGGGGAGCTGTTTTTT	CASSLVGRDGVTGELFF
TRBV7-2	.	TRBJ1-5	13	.	TGTGCCAGCAGCCCTGACACCAATCAGCCCCAGCATTTT	CASSPDTNQPQHF
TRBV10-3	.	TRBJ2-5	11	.	TGTGCCATCAGTGAGTCTGGGACCCAGTACTTC	CAISESGTQYF
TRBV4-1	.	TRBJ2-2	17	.	TGCGCCAGCAGCCAAGTACGGAGGGGAACTCGGTCCGGGGAGCTGTTTTTT	CASSQVRRGTRSGELFF
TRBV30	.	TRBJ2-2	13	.	TGTGCCTGGAGGGGACCCGCCACCGGGGAGCTGTTTTTT	CAWRGPATGELFF
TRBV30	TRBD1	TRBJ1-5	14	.	TGTGCCTGGAGTCCGACAGGGGCTCGTCAGCCCCAGCATTTT	CAWSPTGARQPQHF
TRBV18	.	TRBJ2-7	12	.	TGTGCCAGCTCATCCGGGAGCTACGAGCAGTACTTC	CASSSGSYEQYF
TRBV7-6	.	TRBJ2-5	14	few	TGTGCCAGCAGCGGCCGGGGGCTTCAAGAGACCCAGTACTTC	CASSGRGLQETQYF
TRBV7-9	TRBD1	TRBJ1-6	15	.	TGTGCCAGCAGCGTAACAGGGGGCTATAATTCACCCCTCCACTTT	CASSVTGGYNSPLHF
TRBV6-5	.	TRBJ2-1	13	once	TGTGCCAGTCGAGGGGCAGGGGCAGTAGAGCAGTTCTTC	CASRGAGAVEQFF
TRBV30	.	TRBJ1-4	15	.	TGTGCCTGGAGTAGAATCTACGAGGTTGATGAAAAACTGTTTTTT	CAWSRIYEVDEKLFF
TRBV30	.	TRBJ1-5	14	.	TGTGCCTGGAGTGTACTGGGAGGTAATCAGCCCCAGCATTTT	CAWSVLGGNQPQHF